The 9 T cell receptor beta chains listed next were all sequenced from one sample in a study of cytomegalovirus exposure and HLA in healthy donors. In the PCR, 60 Vbeta and 13 Jbeta primers were used. Libraries were prepared by immunoSEQ multiplex PCR; TCRdb keeps only in-frame clonotypes and omits some of them. The table has 150,000 to 180,000 clones, roughly 74% seen once. The sample consisted of PBMCs. The origin of the receptors is a man between 18 and 29 years old in good health and CMV-seronegative.

V usage is TRBV18 and J usage is TRBJ2-7, with 11 bases matching TRBD1. J gave up 2 bases and V 2 bases, and 2 bases lay outside the gene matches. CDR1 and CDR2 (germline): KGHSH, LQKENI. CDR3 length: 15 amino acids. For the CDR3, the DNA is TGTGCCAGCTCACCAGGGACAGGGGGGCCCTACGAGCAGTACGTC. This gives the protein CASSPGTGGPYEQYV.

The chain combines TRBV7-2 with TRBJ2-7; the match to TRBD2 covers 8 bases. Germline CDR1 reads SGHTA; CDR2 reads FQGNSA. The CDR3 length is 14 residues. Trimming took 1 base from V and 6 from J; bases not matched to a gene: 5. The CDR3 DNA reads as TGTGCCAGCAGCTTAGATGGCGGGGGGCGCGAGCAGTACGTC. It specifies CASSLDGGGREQYV.

The J gene is TRBJ2-3, the V gene TRBV5-1; maybe TRBD1 (6 bases). Per the germline V gene, CDR1 is SGHRS and CDR2 is YFSETQ. Trimming took 4 bases from V and 3 from J, leaving 12 bases between them. CDR3 length equals 14 residues. Here the CDR3 reads CASSPKTGTDTQYF. In nucleotides, the CDR3 is TGCGCCAGCAGCCCAAAGACAGGAACAGATACGCAGTATTTT.

The V gene is TRBV7-8, the J gene TRBJ2-3, with unresolved D. CDR3 length: 12 residues. Between the trimmed V and J ends, which lost 5 bases and 0 bases, there was a span of 3 bases. Germline V gene data show CDR1 as SGHVS and CDR2 as FQNEAQ. The CDR3 coding sequence is TGTGCCAGCAGCCAAAGCACAGATACGCAGTATTTT. It encodes CASSQSTDTQYF.

This clone was observed once. The chain employs TRBV6-6 and TRBJ1-2; TRBD1 matches at 10 bases. The CDR3 is made up of 13 amino acids. V lost 8 bases and J lost 4; bases outside the gene matches: 4. The germline V gene has CDR1 MNHNY and CDR2 SVGAGI (reference sequence). The CDR3: CASFRDRGYGYTF. The CDR3 DNA sequence: TGTGCCAGCTTCCGGGACAGGGGCTATGGCTACACCTTC.

The chain links TRBV19 to TRBJ2-2; TRBD2 matches 12 bases. V lost 6 bases and J lost 5; bases outside the gene matches: 19. The CDR3 consists of 20 residues. Germline V lookup: CDR1 LNHDA, CDR2 SQIVND (reference sequence). The CDR3 region has the DNA TGTGCCAGTAGGAGAGTGCAGGGCAGACTAGCGGGGGCCGGAACCGGGGAGCTGTTTTTT. It specifies CASRRVQGRLAGAGTGELFF.

This clone occurred a few times. The chain combines TRBV2 with TRBJ2-7; 7 bases are shared with TRBD1. This CDR3 is 19 amino acids long. Germline V gene lookup returns CDR1 SNHLY and CDR2 FYNNEI. V was clipped by 3 bases and J by 3 bases; unmatched bases: 20. CDR3: CASSDSNPSTGLVSYEQYV. The CDR3 nucleotides read TGTGCCAGCAGTGATTCCAACCCCTCGACAGGGTTAGTGAGCTACGAGCAGTACGTC.

This sequence joins TRBV28 and TRBJ1-6; 9 bases are shared with TRBD1. The CDR3 is 18 residues long. The germline V gene encodes CDR1 MDHEN and CDR2 SYDVKM. Trimming took 6 bases from V and 1 from J; bases not matched to a gene: 10. The CDR3 region has the DNA TGTGCCAGCAGGCGTGTTACAGGGGGCGGGTCCTATAATTCACCCCTCCACTTT. This gives the protein CASRRVTGGGSYNSPLHF. Variable domain in full (rest from reference TRBV28 and TRBJ1-6): DVKVTQSSRYLVKRTGEKVFLECVQDMDHENMFWYRQDPGLGLRLIYFSYDVKMKEKGDIPEGYSVSREKKERFSLILESASTNQTSMYLCASRRVTGGGSYNSPLHFGNGTRLTVT.

This clone appeared a few times. V and J are TRBV4-1 and TRBJ2-7; D may be TRBD2 (6 bases). Trimming took 3 bases from V and 3 from J, leaving 15 bases between them. This CDR3 contains 15 residues. The germline gives CDR1 MGHRA, CDR2 YSYEKL. The CDR3 spells CASSHARGTDYEQYF. The CDR3 DNA reads as TGCGCCAGCAGCCATGCGCGGGGCACAGACTACGAGCAGTACTTC.